This entry lists 30 T cell receptor beta chains sequenced from one sample in a study of healthy donors' naive CD4 and CD8 T cells. Each TCR library used 400 to 600 ng of total RNA and a linear amplification protocol. TCRdb re-called the reads through MiXCR, storing one row per CDR3 protein. Among approximately 180,000 distinct CDR3 sequences listed, over 60% were seen once. Sequencing was done on a sample of naive CD4+ and CD8+ T cells sorted from blood, pooled from several donors. These TCRs come from a pool of human donors in good health; the sample pools cells from several healthy donors.

The chain uses TRBV6-1 and TRBJ1-1, with D unresolved. V lost 8 bases, J lost 1 base, and 11 bases lay in between. This CDR3 has 13 residues. Per germline, CDR1 MNHNS and CDR2 SASEGT. This chain's CDR3 is CASSSLSNTEAFF. CDR3 in DNA: TGTGCCAGCTCGAGTCTGTCGAACACTGAAGCTTTCTTT.

This clonotype was detected a few times. V and J are TRBV12-3 or TRBV12-4 and TRBJ2-1; D unclear. This CDR3 is 12 amino acids long. V gave up 4 bases and J gave up 4 bases, with 5 bases separating them. The CDR3 is CASSSGYNEQFF. CDR3 coding DNA: TGTGCCAGCAGTTCCGGATACAATGAGCAGTTCTTC.

A few counts support this clonotype. The CDR3 sequence: CASRSTGANQPQHF. The CDR3 region has the DNA TGTGCCAGCAGATCCACAGGGGCCAATCAGCCCCAGCATTTT. The rearrangement links TRBV6-2 or TRBV6-3 to TRBJ1-5; 7 bases agree with TRBD1. CDR3 length equals 14 residues. From germline, CDR1 is MNHEY and CDR2 SVGEGT. The junction had 5 bases not matched to a gene; V was cut back by 6 bases and J by 3 bases.

The chain is built from TRBV6-6 and TRBJ2-5, with D perhaps TRBD1 (6 bases). V lost 6 bases to trimming and J lost 2 bases, with 13 bases between them. The CDR3 is made up of 14 amino acids. Germline V gene lookup returns CDR1 MNHNY and CDR2 SVGAGI (reference sequence). The CDR3 reads CASSPSGQQETQYF. As DNA, the CDR3 is TGTGCCAGCAGCCCCTCGGGACAACAAGAGACCCAGTACTTC.

This chain connects TRBV29-1 to TRBJ1-2, with no clear D. V was trimmed by 6 bases and J by 2 bases, leaving 13 bases between them. Germline CDR1 reads SQVTM; CDR2 reads ANQGSEA. This CDR3 is built from 13 residues. CDR3 nucleotides: TGCAGCGTGACGGGAGGGCGGAACTATGGCTACACCTTC. The encoded protein is CSVTGGRNYGYTF.

This clonotype has a single count. The chain combines TRBV28 with TRBJ2-3, with D possibly TRBD2 on 5 matching bases. V lost 3 bases, J lost 3 bases, and 7 bases lay in between. The CDR3 loop spans 13 amino acids. Germline lookup yields CDR1 MDHEN and CDR2 SYDVKM. This chain's CDR3 is CASSFSGTDTQYF. CDR3 DNA: TGTGCCAGCAGTTTTTCGGGGACAGATACGCAGTATTTT.

This chain links TRBV6-5 with TRBJ2-7; 7 nucleotides agree with TRBD2. V was pared by 5 bases and J by 1 base, with 11 bases of the junction left unmatched. The V gene's germline CDR1 is MNHEY and CDR2 SVGAGI. The CDR3 spans 16 residues. DNA of the CDR3: TGTGCCAGCAGTAGTGGCGAAGCGGGGACGTCCTACGAGCAGTACTTC. Its protein is CASSSGEAGTSYEQYF.

The rearrangement links TRBV30 to TRBJ1-1, with TRBD1 matching over 10 bases. From germline, CDR1 is GTSNPN and CDR2 SVGIG (reference sequence). With V trimmed by 3 bases and J by 4 bases, 2 bases remained unmatched. The CDR3 is 13 amino acids. In DNA, the CDR3 is TGTGCCTGGAGCTGGACAGGGGGCACTGAAGCTTTCTTT. This sequence encodes CAWSWTGGTEAFF.

This chain uses TRBV27 with TRBJ2-1; D possibly corresponds to TRBD2 (6 bases). This CDR3 is 12 amino acids long. Looked up from germline, CDR1 is MNHEY and CDR2 is SMNVEV (reference sequence). The germline V and J ends were trimmed by 6 bases and 8 bases, with 11 bases remaining between them. The CDR3 bases are TGTGCCAGCAGGGGTAGCGGCTATGAGCAGTTCTTC. Protein sequence: CASRGSGYEQFF.

This chain joins TRBV29-1 and TRBJ1-5; D perhaps matches TRBD1 (5 bases). Trimming removed 6 bases from V and 5 bases from J, with 11 bases in between. Per the germline V gene, CDR1 is SQVTM and CDR2 is ANQGSEA. The CDR3 has 12 residues. CDR3 sequence: CSVGRGDQPQHF. CDR3 in DNA: TGCAGCGTAGGGCGAGGGGATCAGCCCCAGCATTTT.

The rearrangement uses TRBV29-1 and TRBJ1-1, with a tentative D call TRBD1 (5 bases). Trimming pared 8 bases from V and 6 bases from J, leaving 13 bases between. The CDR3 is made up of 11 amino acids. Germline CDR1 SQVTM, CDR2 ANQGSEA. The CDR3 here is CSSRDQAEAFF. The CDR3 nucleotides read TGCAGCTCTCGGGACCAAGCTGAAGCTTTCTTT.

In its sample, this clonotype was seen once. This chain uses TRBV12-3 or TRBV12-4 with TRBJ1-2; 7 bases line up with TRBD1. This CDR3 is built from 16 residues. The V gene end was trimmed by 5 bases and the J gene end by 6 bases; junction bases not matched to a gene: 15. This CDR3 is CASSPRSRQGLDGYTF. CDR3 nucleotides: TGTGCCAGCAGTCCCAGATCCCGACAGGGTCTTGATGGCTACACCTTC.

The V call is TRBV12-3 or TRBV12-4, the J call TRBJ2-7, with 9 bases aligning to TRBD1. J gave up 4 bases and V 5 bases, and 6 bases lay outside the gene matches. The CDR3 totals 14 residues. CDR3 DNA sequence: TGTGCCAGCAGTGCCGGGGACAGGGATTACGAGCAGTACTTC. It specifies CASSAGDRDYEQYF.

V usage is TRBV24-1 and J usage is TRBJ2-2, with 8 bases that match TRBD2. Germline values: CDR1 KGHDR, CDR2 SFDVKD. The CDR3 has 15 amino acids. The V gene end was trimmed by 3 bases and the J gene end by 3 bases; junction bases not matched to a gene: 2. CDR3 bases: TGTGCCACCAGTGATCTAGCGGGCGACACCGGGGAGCTGTTTTTT. Translation gives CATSDLAGDTGELFF.

V and J are TRBV19 and TRBJ2-1; D unclear. This CDR3 is built from 16 residues. Germline V CDR1 and CDR2: LNHDA, SQIVND (reference sequence). Trimming shortened V by 5 bases and J by 0 bases, and 14 bases separated the two germline ends. CDR3 nucleotides: TGTGCCAGTAGTGCACCTACCAGAAGCTCCTACAATGAGCAGTTCTTC. It translates to CASSAPTRSSYNEQFF.

The rearrangement links TRBV27 to TRBJ1-6; 11 bases line up with TRBD1. CDR3 length: 16 amino acids. With 3 bases clipped from V and 7 bases from J, the junction kept 5 bases outside the gene matches. Germline CDR1 and CDR2: MNHEY and SMNVEV (reference sequence). This CDR3 is CASSFRTGGLNSPLHF. DNA of the CDR3: TGTGCCAGCAGTTTCCGGACAGGGGGCTTAAATTCACCCCTCCACTTT.

V and J are TRBV11-2 and TRBJ2-3; 9 bases match TRBD2. Unmatched junction bases numbered 9, after V lost 4 bases and J lost 1 base. This CDR3 contains 17 residues. Germline CDR1 SGHAT, CDR2 FQNNGV. The CDR3 loop is CASSSGREGPRTDTQYF. In DNA form, the CDR3 reads TGTGCCAGCAGCTCAGGGCGGGAGGGGCCACGCACAGATACGCAGTATTTT.

This clonotype has a handful of counts. This chain links TRBV30 with TRBJ2-7; TRBD1 is a possible D gene (5 bases). This CDR3 is 13 amino acids long. With 3 bases removed from V and 3 bases from J, the gap between germline ends came to 12 bases. CDR1 and CDR2 (germline): GTSNPN, SVGIG (reference sequence). In DNA, the CDR3 is TGTGCCTGGAGCAACGGGCAGGGCTACGAGCAGTACTTC. Translation: CAWSNGQGYEQYF.

V gene TRBV6-2 or TRBV6-3 combines with J gene TRBJ2-1; maybe TRBD2 (6 bases). V was clipped by 6 bases and J by 0 bases, with 18 bases between them. The CDR3 loop spans 17 amino acids. From germline, CDR1 is MNHEY and CDR2 SVGEGT. CDR3 sequence (DNA): TGTGCCAGCAGCTCCAACCTGGTCGGGAGCTCCTACAATGAGCAGTTCTTC. As protein: CASSSNLVGSSYNEQFF.

This clonotype has more than one count but fewer than ten. The J gene is TRBJ2-7, the V gene TRBV29-1, with no clear D. The CDR3 has 12 amino acids. The germline V gene encodes CDR1 SQVTM and CDR2 ANQGSEA. The V end lost 0 bases, the J end lost 3 bases, and 6 bases lay between the germline ends. CDR3 region: CSVEDVGYEQYF. The CDR3 nucleotides read TGCAGCGTTGAAGATGTTGGCTACGAGCAGTACTTC.

This clonotype was seen more than once but under ten times. Here the CDR3 DNA reads TGTGCCAGCAGTTTGGGACTCGGCTACAATGAGCAGTTCTTC. Translation: CASSLGLGYNEQFF. The rearrangement joins TRBV6-2 or TRBV6-3 to TRBJ2-1; possibly TRBD2 for D (6 bases). Between the trimmed V and J ends, which lost 4 bases and 3 bases, there was a span of 10 bases. Germline-derived CDR1 and CDR2 are MNHEY and SVGEGT. The CDR3 is made up of 14 amino acids.

The chain joins TRBV29-1 to TRBJ2-3; either TRBD1 or TRBD2 may supply D (5 bases each). The V gene lost 7 bases and the J gene lost 1 base, with 18 bases spanning the gap. The CDR3 has 15 amino acids. From germline, CDR1 is SQVTM and CDR2 ANQGSEA. The CDR3 DNA is TGCAGCGCGAGGGGCGGACGCTCGGGCACAGATACGCAGTATTTT. Encoded protein: CSARGGRSGTDTQYF.

The rearrangement links TRBV28 to TRBJ1-3; no reliable D call. CDR3 size: 16 residues. V dropped 3 bases and J dropped 1 base, with 13 bases sitting between them. Germline CDR1 MDHEN, CDR2 SYDVKM. CDR3 sequence: CASSFALSHSGNTIYF. CDR3 nucleotide sequence: TGTGCCAGCAGTTTCGCTCTGTCCCATTCTGGAAACACCATATATTTT.

The chain uses TRBV19 and TRBJ2-7; TRBD1 might be the D (6 bases). V gave up 4 bases and J gave up 0 bases, with 13 bases separating them. Germline V CDR1 and CDR2: LNHDA, SQIVND (reference sequence). There are 15 residues in the CDR3. The chain's CDR3 is CASSRTELYSYEQYF. CDR3 coding DNA: TGTGCCAGTAGTAGGACAGAACTATACTCCTACGAGCAGTACTTC.

This clonotype has a handful of counts. This chain uses TRBV5-6 with TRBJ1-2, with D unresolved. The CDR3 is 14 residues long. Germline V CDR1 and CDR2: SGHDT, YYEEEE. The V end lost 0 bases, the J end lost 0 bases, and 6 bases lay between the germline ends. For the CDR3, the DNA is TGTGCCAGCAGCTTGGACACCACTAACTATGGCTACACCTTC. This translates into CASSLDTTNYGYTF.

The table lists this clonotype with a count of one. The V and J genes are TRBV6-1 and TRBJ2-6; 7 bases are a match to TRBD1. Trimming took 7 bases from V and 1 from J; bases not matched to a gene: 10. Looked up from germline, CDR1 is MNHNS and CDR2 is SASEGT. This CDR3 has 17 residues. In DNA, the CDR3 is TGTGCCAGCACGAGAGGGACAGCCGATTCTGGGGCCAACGTCCTGACTTTC. It yields the protein CASTRGTADSGANVLTF.

A note on this clonotype: The junction and the germline gene differ at one end; a read error may be behind it. The genes are TRBV30 and TRBJ2-1; D remains ambiguous. This CDR3 is built from 10 residues. The V gene's germline CDR1 is GTSNPN and CDR2 SVGIG (reference sequence). The CDR3 nucleotides read TGTGCCTGGAGTCGAGGTAGCCACACCTTC. Translation: CAWSRGSHTF. The complete variable domain, with remaining parts taken from reference TRBV30 and TRBJ2-1, reads SQTIHQWPATLVQPVGSPLSLECTVEGTSNPNLYWYRQAAGRGLQLLFYSVGIGQISSEVPQNLSASRPQDRQFILSSKKLLLSDSGFYLCAWSRGSHTFGPGTRLTVL.

The chain links TRBV24-1 to TRBJ2-1; D perhaps matches TRBD1 (6 bases). The ends were cut back, 8 bases at V and 8 bases at J, with 12 bases in the middle. Germline V gene lookup returns CDR1 KGHDR and CDR2 SFDVKD. CDR3 length equals 12 residues. CDR3 amino acids: CATKGDPDEQFF. CDR3 coding DNA: TGTGCCACCAAGGGGGATCCGGATGAGCAGTTCTTC.

This chain connects TRBV5-1 to TRBJ1-2; D remains ambiguous. From germline, CDR1 is SGHRS and CDR2 YFSETQ. The V end lost 0 bases, the J end lost 7 bases, and 13 bases lay between the germline ends. The length of the CDR3 is 14 residues. Written as DNA, the CDR3 is TGCGCCAGCAGCTTGGCTACCTCCGAGGGTGGCTACACCTTC. Amino acids: CASSLATSEGGYTF.

The chain is built from TRBV5-1 and TRBJ1-1; possible D gene TRBD1, 5 bases. Germline-derived CDR1 and CDR2 are SGHRS and YFSETQ. CDR3 length equals 15 residues. The V and J ends lost 4 bases and 4 bases respectively, with 17 bases between them. The CDR3 reads CASSRDGGSGTEAFF. CDR3 DNA: TGCGCCAGCAGCCGGGACGGGGGATCCGGCACTGAAGCTTTCTTT.